Shown below are 3 T cell receptor beta chains from a single sample sequenced in a study of molecular identifiers for immune sequencing clone quantification. Each CDR3 protein gets one entry after TCRdb re-called the PCR reads with MiXCR. The sample carries approximately 20,000 distinct CDR3 sequences, about a fifth recorded once. Sequenced input: naive CD8+ T cells from blood, with Jurkat cell RNA spiked in. Subset indicated: FACS-sorted CD8+CD4-CCR7+CD45RA+ naive T cells. Receptor source: a human donor in good health. Some libraries in this study had Jurkat cell RNA spiked in.

This clonotype has at least ten counts. The CDR3 is CASSSDRGDTQYF. DNA of the CDR3: TGTGCCAGCAGTTCAGACAGGGGAGATACGCAGTATTTT. The chain couples TRBV7-9 to TRBJ2-3; 8 bases line up with TRBD1. Trimming at V came to 6 bases and at J to 5 bases, leaving 4 bases not matched to a gene. CDR1 and CDR2 from the germline V gene are SEHNR and FQNEAQ (reference sequence). There are 13 residues in the CDR3.

Note on this clonotype: A much larger clone is a single base away; this may be a read error. The chain employs TRBV28 and TRBJ2-7; D may match TRBD1 or TRBD2 (5 bases each). This CDR3 is built from 14 residues. Germline lookup yields CDR1 MDHEN and CDR2 SYDVKM. As DNA, the CDR3 is TGTGTCAGCGGTTTTGGGGGAGTAGGTTACGAGCAGTACTTC. It codes for CVSGFGGVGYEQYF.

This clonotype was detected only once. A much larger clone is a single base away; this may be a read error. This chain uses TRBV6-2 or TRBV6-3 with TRBJ1-5; maybe TRBD1 (5 bases). The CDR3 totals 14 residues. Germline lookup yields CDR1 MNHEY and CDR2 SVGEGT. The CDR3 region is CASSDWGEVQHQHF. CDR3 coding DNA: TGTGCCAGCAGCGACTGGGGGGAGGTTCAGCACCAGCATTTT.